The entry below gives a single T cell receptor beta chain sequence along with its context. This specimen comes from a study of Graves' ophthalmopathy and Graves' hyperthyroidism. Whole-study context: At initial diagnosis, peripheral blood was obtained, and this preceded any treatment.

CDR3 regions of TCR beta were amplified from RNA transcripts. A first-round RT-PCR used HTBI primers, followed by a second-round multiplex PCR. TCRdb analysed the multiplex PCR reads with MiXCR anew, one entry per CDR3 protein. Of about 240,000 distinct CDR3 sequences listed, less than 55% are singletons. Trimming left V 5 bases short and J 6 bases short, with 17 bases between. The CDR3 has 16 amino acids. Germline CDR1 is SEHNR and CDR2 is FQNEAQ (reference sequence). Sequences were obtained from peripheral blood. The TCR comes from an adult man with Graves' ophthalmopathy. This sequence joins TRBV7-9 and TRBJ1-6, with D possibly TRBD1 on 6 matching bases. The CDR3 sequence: CASSERGGAFNSPLHF. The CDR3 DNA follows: TGTGCCAGCAGCGAACGGGGGGGGGCTTTTAATTCACCCCTCCACTTT.